This T cell receptor (beta chain) appears in the sequencing data of a study of CD8+CD57+ T cells in acquired aplastic anemia. Across the whole study: Healthy donor CD4+ cell samples had a mean of around 9.9 million reads.

Germline CDR1 is MNHNS and CDR2 is SASEGT. The J segment lost 6 bases and the V segment lost 6 bases, leaving 6 bases of the junction unmatched. The CDR3 consists of 14 residues. This clonotype was seen more than once but under ten times. Its antigen is not identified. Profiles of TCR beta VDJ and CDR3 were generated from a genomic DNA template. TCRdb re-called the reads with MiXCR, one entry per CDR3 protein. The sample contains around 170,000 distinct CDR3 sequences, about 64% of which appear only once. Study-level results: Researchers report that twenty-nine CD8+ CDR3 sequences appeared in both patients and controls.

This TCR derives from a human donor in good health. This chain uses TRBV6-1 with TRBJ1-1; 11 bases match TRBD1. The sequenced sample consisted of sorted CD4+, CD8+, or CD8+CD57+ T cells (not recorded which) from PBMCs. The CDR3 region is CASRELDRGPEAFF. DNA for the CDR3: TGTGCCAGCAGAGAATTGGACAGGGGGCCTGAAGCTTTCTTT.